The 25 T cell receptor beta chains given below trace back to one sample, sequenced in a study of cytomegalovirus exposure and HLA in healthy donors. PCR involved 60 Vbeta and 13 Jbeta primers. The method was immunoSEQ multiplex PCR; TCRdb's version includes in-frame clones alone and lacks a portion of them. The sample records 90,000 or so clones, about four fifths being singletons. The sequenced sample consisted of PBMCs. The receptors come from a man younger than 45 in good health and CMV-seropositive.

V is TRBV10-3 and J is TRBJ2-7, with D possibly TRBD1 on 6 matching bases. CDR3 length: 15 residues. From germline, CDR1 is ENHRY and CDR2 SYGVKD. Trimming cost V 0 bases and J 6 bases, with 15 bases left between them. CDR3 loop: CAISESGAPLFEQYF. CDR3 DNA sequence: TGTGCCATCAGTGAGTCGGGGGCCCCTCTGTTCGAGCAGTACTTC.

The chain uses TRBV27 and TRBJ1-1; 11 bases agree with TRBD1. CDR1 and CDR2 (germline): MNHEY, SMNVEV (reference sequence). The V and J ends lost 6 bases and 2 bases, in that order; junction bases with no gene match: 5. CDR3 size: 15 residues. The CDR3 coding sequence is TGTGCCAGCAGAGGACAGGGGGCGACCAACACTGAAGCTTTCTTT. It encodes CASRGQGATNTEAFF.

The CDR3 region has the DNA TGTGCCAGCAGTTCAGGGGGCGTTGGCTACACCTTC. Translation gives CASSSGGVGYTF. This chain links TRBV27 with TRBJ1-2; 8 positions match TRBD1. CDR1 and CDR2 from the germline V gene are MNHEY and SMNVEV (reference sequence). CDR3 length: 12 residues. Trimming took 4 bases from V and 7 from J; bases not matched to a gene: 2.

The chain couples TRBV10-3 to TRBJ2-7, with a possible D match to TRBD1 (5 bases). Germline lookup yields CDR1 ENHRY and CDR2 SYGVKD. The CDR3 runs to 13 residues. V lost 8 bases and J 0 bases, leaving 11 bases between the germline ends. The CDR3 nucleotides read TGTGCCATCGGCCCCGACAGCTCCTACGAGCAGTACTTC. Its translation: CAIGPDSSYEQYF.

V is TRBV7-9 and J is TRBJ2-5, with TRBD2 matching 10 bases. The ends lost 5 bases at V and 4 bases at J; junction bases unmatched: 10. Germline V gives CDR1 SEHNR, CDR2 FQNEAQ (reference sequence). CDR3 length: 16 amino acids. The CDR3 spells CASSPGTSGAGETQYF. The CDR3, as DNA: TGTGCCAGCAGCCCAGGTACTAGCGGGGCCGGAGAGACCCAGTACTTC. The full variable domain, rest sourced from reference TRBV7-9 and TRBJ2-5, is DTGVSQNPRHKITKRGQNVTFRCDPISEHNRLYWYRQTLGQGPEFLTYFQNEAQLEKSRLLSDRFSAERPKGSFSTLEIQRTEQGDSAMYLCASSPGTSGAGETQYFGPGTRLLVL.

This clone has a handful of counts. The rearrangement uses TRBV5-5 and TRBJ1-5; maybe TRBD1 (6 bases). The CDR3 runs 14 residues. Germline values: CDR1 SGHKS, CDR2 YYEKEE (reference sequence). V lost 4 bases and J lost 4, with 12 bases in between. The CDR3 bases are TGTGCCAGCAGCGGGGGGGCAGCAAATCAGCCCCAGCATTTT. This codes for CASSGGAANQPQHF.

V gene TRBV4-1 combines with J gene TRBJ2-7; D is possibly TRBD1 (6 bases). Germline CDR1 reads MGHRA; CDR2 reads YSYEKL. The CDR3 consists of 15 residues. V was clipped by 1 base and J by 2 bases, with 12 bases between them. The CDR3 region has the DNA TGCGCCAGCAGCCAAGTAACCGGGACAACCTACGAGCAGTACTTC. This sequence encodes CASSQVTGTTYEQYF.

This clone was seen a few times. This chain connects TRBV28 to TRBJ2-7, with TRBD1 as a possible D gene (6 bases). The germline gives CDR1 MDHEN, CDR2 SYDVKM. This CDR3 has 15 residues. Trimming pared 4 bases from V and 3 bases from J, leaving 16 bases between. The CDR3 nucleotides read TGTGCCAGCAGTTCTCCTTGGACAGAGTTCTACGAGCAGTACTTC. Protein: CASSSPWTEFYEQYF.

The chain recombines TRBV5-4 with TRBJ1-5; TRBD1 agrees at 9 bases. The V segment lost 4 bases and the J segment 4 bases; nucleotides outside the gene matches: 6. The germline V gene encodes CDR1 SGHNT and CDR2 YYREEE (reference sequence). The CDR3 covers 15 residues. The CDR3 loop is CASSIGQGINQPQHF. The CDR3 region has the DNA TGTGCCAGCAGCATCGGACAGGGGATAAATCAGCCCCAGCATTTT.

This clone has more than one count but fewer than ten. The chain joins TRBV27 to TRBJ1-1, with TRBD1 matching 10 bases. CDR1 MNHEY and CDR2 SMNVEV come from the germline V gene (reference sequence). The CDR3 contains 14 residues. V shed 1 base, J shed 5 bases, and the junction held 1 base outside the gene matches. The CDR3 loop is CASSLWDRGTEAFF. In nucleotides, the CDR3 is TGTGCCAGCAGTTTATGGGACAGGGGAACTGAAGCTTTCTTT.

This clone has a single count. The chain joins TRBV14 to TRBJ2-1; 7 positions agree with TRBD2. The V segment lost 0 bases and the J segment 4 bases; nucleotides outside the gene matches: 12. Germline loops: CDR1 SGHDN, CDR2 FVKESK. The CDR3 spans 18 residues. CDR3 amino acids: CASSQDGASGPFYNEQFF. CDR3 coding DNA: TGTGCCAGCAGCCAAGATGGGGCTAGCGGACCATTTTACAATGAGCAGTTCTTC. The variable domain in full, with the rest retrieved from reference TRBV14 and TRBJ2-1, is EAGVTQFPSHSVIEKGQTVTLRCDPISGHDNLYWYRRVMGKEIKFLLHFVKESKQDESGMPNNRFLAERTGGTYSTLKVQPAELEDSGVYFCASSQDGASGPFYNEQFFGPGTRLTVL.

This clone was picked up a small number of times. The chain couples TRBV28 to TRBJ1-5; 7 bases match TRBD1. The CDR3 consists of 12 residues. The germline CDR1 and CDR2 sequences are MDHEN and SYDVKM. J was trimmed by 13 bases and V by 7 bases; bases with no gene match: 10. The CDR3 reads CASIQEGAAQHF. CDR3 DNA: TGTGCCAGCATCCAGGAGGGGGCAGCGCAGCATTTT.

The chain combines TRBV7-2 with TRBJ2-5; 7 bases line up with TRBD1. This CDR3 is built from 12 residues. Germline V gene data show CDR1 as SGHTA and CDR2 as FQGNSA. J gave up 3 bases and V 8 bases, and 3 bases lay outside the gene matches. CDR3 sequence reads: CASGDSKETQYF. For the CDR3, the DNA is TGTGCCAGCGGGGACAGTAAAGAGACCCAGTACTTC.

This clone has only a few counts. This sequence joins TRBV12-5 and TRBJ1-1; the match to TRBD1 covers 7 bases. Germline trimming cut 1 base from V and 2 bases from J; bases unmatched to any gene: 10. Germline V CDR1 and CDR2: LGHNT, FRNRAP. The CDR3 extends over 17 amino acids. The CDR3 loop reads CASGLARPGTANTEAFF. CDR3 sequence (DNA): TGTGCTAGTGGTTTGGCCCGTCCCGGGACAGCCAACACTGAAGCTTTCTTT.

The chain recombines TRBV11-3 with TRBJ2-7, with 7 bases matching TRBD1. Germline V gene data show CDR1 as SGHNT and CDR2 as YENEEA. The ends lost 0 bases at V and 6 bases at J; junction bases unmatched: 2. The CDR3 runs 13 residues. DNA of the CDR3: TGTGCCAGCAGCTTAGAACAGGGGCTCGAGCAGTACTTC. It encodes CASSLEQGLEQYF.

The gene calls are TRBV28 and TRBJ2-7, with a tentative D call TRBD2 (5 bases). The CDR3 is 15 residues long. From germline, CDR1 is MDHEN and CDR2 SYDVKM. Trimming pared 2 bases from V and 7 bases from J, leaving 18 bases between. The CDR3 DNA reads as TGTGCCAGCAGTTTAGAAGACTATACCCAGCGGGAGCAGTACTTC. Its protein product is CASSLEDYTQREQYF.

The CDR3 nucleotides read TGTGCCAGCAGCTTAGATCAGACAGGACACCGAAAAAGGTACACCTTC. It yields the protein CASSLDQTGHRKRYTF. This chain uses TRBV11-3 with TRBJ1-2, with D possibly matching TRBD1 (6 bases). Looked up from germline, CDR1 is SGHNT and CDR2 is YENEEA. The germline V and J ends were trimmed by 0 bases and 11 bases, with 22 bases remaining between them. The CDR3 covers 16 residues.

The chain is built from TRBV5-1 and TRBJ2-5; TRBD2 matches at 11 bases. CDR3 length: 17 residues. The V segment lost 2 bases and the J segment 4 bases; nucleotides outside the gene matches: 10. Germline values: CDR1 SGHRS, CDR2 YFSETQ. The DNA for the CDR3 is TGCGCCAGCAGCTTCCTAACTAGCGGGAGTCGGCGAGAGACCCAGTACTTC. Translating it yields CASSFLTSGSRRETQYF.

This chain joins TRBV7-2 and TRBJ2-2; maybe TRBD1 (5 bases). The length of the CDR3 is 15 residues. Looked up from germline, CDR1 is SGHTA and CDR2 is FQGNSA. Trimming took off 1 base at V and 1 base at J, with 7 bases between the two ends. The CDR3 nucleotides are TGTGCCAGCAGCTTAGACAGGAGGAACACCGGGGAGCTGTTTTTT. This codes for CASSLDRRNTGELFF.

This clone was seen a handful of times. The chain combines TRBV10-3 with TRBJ1-1; TRBD1 aligns across 7 bases. Germline lookup yields CDR1 ENHRY and CDR2 SYGVKD. The CDR3 extends over 17 amino acids. The V segment lost 7 bases and the J segment 1 base; nucleotides outside the gene matches: 15. CDR3 residues: CAIKGTTGNAANTEAFF. CDR3 sequence (DNA): TGTGCCATCAAAGGGACGACAGGGAATGCGGCGAACACTGAAGCTTTCTTT.

This clone was found once. The rearrangement links TRBV19 to TRBJ2-1; 14 bases are a match to TRBD2. The V and J ends lost 5 bases and 10 bases, in that order; junction bases with no gene match: 7. CDR3 length: 15 amino acids. Germline-derived CDR1 and CDR2 are LNHDA and SQIVND (reference sequence). The CDR3 spells CASSRTSGRWGEQFF. CDR3 in DNA: TGTGCCAGTAGTCGGACTAGCGGGAGGTGGGGCGAGCAGTTCTTC.

V is TRBV5-1 and J is TRBJ2-2; weak D call: TRBD1 (6 bases). The CDR3 is made up of 15 amino acids. Germline lookup yields CDR1 SGHRS and CDR2 YFSETQ. V lost 0 bases, J lost 6 bases, and 12 bases lay in between. The CDR3: CASSLDYRVPGELFF. CDR3 DNA: TGCGCCAGCAGCTTGGACTACAGGGTCCCCGGGGAGCTGTTTTTT.

Details on this clone: The conserved closing phenylalanine or tryptophan is absent in this CDR3, likely reflecting a read error. V usage is TRBV28 and J usage is TRBJ2-7; possible D gene TRBD1, 5 bases. CDR3 length: 12 amino acids. V was clipped by 5 bases and J by 1 base, with 6 bases between them. Germline lookup yields CDR1 MDHEN and CDR2 SYDVKM. The CDR3 DNA follows: TGTGCCAGCAGTCAGGGTTCCTACGAGCAGTACCTC. Translated: CASSQGSYEQYL.

The chain joins TRBV7-2 to TRBJ2-1; tentative D call: TRBD2 (6 bases). This CDR3 is built from 16 residues. Trimming cost V 5 bases and J 0 bases, with 14 bases left between them. Germline CDR1 and CDR2: SGHTA and FQGNSA. The CDR3 nucleotides read TGTGCCAGCAGCGGGGTAGCGGTTAGCTCCTACAATGAGCAGTTCTTC. It codes for CASSGVAVSSYNEQFF.

This chain connects TRBV29-1 to TRBJ2-5, with 9 bases lining up with TRBD2. J lost 3 bases, V lost 7 bases, and 12 bases had no gene match. Germline V gives CDR1 SQVTM, CDR2 ANQGSEA. The CDR3 has 15 amino acids. The CDR3 bases are TGCAGCGCGGCACCTCTTAGCGGGAGAGAAGAGACCCAGTACTTC. Encoded protein: CSAAPLSGREETQYF. Full variable domain (missing parts from reference TRBV29-1 and TRBJ2-5): SAVISQKPSRDICQRGTSLTIQCQVDSQVTMMFWYRQQPGQSLTLIATANQGSEATYESGFVIDKFPISRPNLTFSTLTVSNMSPEDSSIYLCSAAPLSGREETQYFGPGTRLLVL.